The clone carrying this T cell receptor beta chain was seen a handful of times. Antigen: not known. The CDR3 is 15 amino acids. Germline-derived CDR1 and CDR2 are SGHRS and YFSETQ. V dropped 4 bases and J dropped 4 bases, with 16 bases sitting between them. This entry belongs to a study of T-cell memory formation after mild COVID-19. Study-level findings and limits: Some clones that responded were present in memory (sampled pre-infection), which suggests cross-reactive memory joined.

5'RACE primed at constant segments yielded TCR alpha and TCR beta cDNA libraries bearing sample barcodes and UMIs. TCRdb ran MiXCR on the 5' RACE reads and lists one entry per CDR3 protein. Of some 320,000 distinct CDR3 sequences in the sample, 13% to 15% were seen once. Source material: PBMCs or a T cell subset sorted from them (not recorded which). The sequence derives from a man aged 18 to 35 who had mild COVID-19 (a few samples of this study predate the infection). Cell type and time point are not known. This sequence joins TRBV5-1 and TRBJ2-3; D unclear. The DNA for the CDR3 is TGCGCCAGCAGCCCGGACGTACCTGGGGCAGATACGCAGTATTTT. Translation gives CASSPDVPGADTQYF. Using reference TRBV5-1 and TRBJ2-3 for the parts outside the CDR3, the full variable domain is KAGVTQTPRYLIKTRGQQVTLSCSPISGHRSVSWYQQTPGQGLQFLFEYFSETQRNKGNFPGRFSGRQFSNSRSEMNVSTLELGDSALYLCASSPDVPGADTQYFGPGTRLTVL.